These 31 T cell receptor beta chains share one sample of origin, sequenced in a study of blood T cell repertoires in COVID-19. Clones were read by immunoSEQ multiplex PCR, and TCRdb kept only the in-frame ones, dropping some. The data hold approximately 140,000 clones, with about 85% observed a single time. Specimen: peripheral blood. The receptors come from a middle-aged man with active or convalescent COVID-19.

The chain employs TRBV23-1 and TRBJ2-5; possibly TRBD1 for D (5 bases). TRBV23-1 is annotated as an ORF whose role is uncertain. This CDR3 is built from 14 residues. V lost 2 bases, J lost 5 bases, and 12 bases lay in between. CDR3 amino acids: CASSQDRSSETQYF. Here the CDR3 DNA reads TGCGCCAGCAGTCAAGACAGATCCTCGGAGACCCAGTACTTC.

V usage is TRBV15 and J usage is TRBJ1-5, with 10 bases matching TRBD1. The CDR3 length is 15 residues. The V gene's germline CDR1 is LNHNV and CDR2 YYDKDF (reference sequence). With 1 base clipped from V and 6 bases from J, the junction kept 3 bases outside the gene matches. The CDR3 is CATSRGQGAGQPQHF. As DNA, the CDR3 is TGTGCCACCAGCAGAGGACAGGGGGCCGGTCAGCCCCAGCATTTT.

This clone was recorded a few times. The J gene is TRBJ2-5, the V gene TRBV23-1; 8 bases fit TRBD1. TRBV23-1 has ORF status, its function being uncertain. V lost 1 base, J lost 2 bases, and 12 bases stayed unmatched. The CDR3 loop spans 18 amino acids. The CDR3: CASSQYRTSTGEQETQYF. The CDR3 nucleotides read TGCGCCAGCAGTCAATATAGAACGTCGACAGGGGAACAAGAGACCCAGTACTTC.

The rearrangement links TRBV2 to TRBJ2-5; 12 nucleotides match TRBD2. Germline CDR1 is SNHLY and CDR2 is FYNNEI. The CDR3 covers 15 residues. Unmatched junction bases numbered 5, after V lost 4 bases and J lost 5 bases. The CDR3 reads CASSGQLAGGETQYF. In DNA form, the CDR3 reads TGTGCCAGCAGTGGTCAGCTAGCGGGGGGGGAGACCCAGTACTTC.

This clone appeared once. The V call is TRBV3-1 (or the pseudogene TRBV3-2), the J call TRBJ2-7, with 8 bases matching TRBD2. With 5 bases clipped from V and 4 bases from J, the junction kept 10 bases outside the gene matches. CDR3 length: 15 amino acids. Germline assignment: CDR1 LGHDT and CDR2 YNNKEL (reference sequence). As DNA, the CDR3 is TGTGCCAGCAGCTACTTAGCGGGGATCAGTTACGAGCAGTACTTC. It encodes CASSYLAGISYEQYF.

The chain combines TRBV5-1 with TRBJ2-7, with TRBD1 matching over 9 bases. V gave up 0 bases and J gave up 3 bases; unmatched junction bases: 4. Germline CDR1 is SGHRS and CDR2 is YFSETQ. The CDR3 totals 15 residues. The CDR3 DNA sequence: TGCGCCAGCAGCTTGGTTGGGACAGGGTTCTACGAGCAGTACTTC. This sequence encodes CASSLVGTGFYEQYF.

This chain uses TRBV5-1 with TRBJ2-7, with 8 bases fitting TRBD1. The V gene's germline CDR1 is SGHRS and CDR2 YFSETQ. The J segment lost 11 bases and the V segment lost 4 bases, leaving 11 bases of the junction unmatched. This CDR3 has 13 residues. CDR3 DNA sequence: TGCGCCAGCAGCGATCAGGGGGCGGGGTTCGAGTACTTC. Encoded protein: CASSDQGAGFEYF.

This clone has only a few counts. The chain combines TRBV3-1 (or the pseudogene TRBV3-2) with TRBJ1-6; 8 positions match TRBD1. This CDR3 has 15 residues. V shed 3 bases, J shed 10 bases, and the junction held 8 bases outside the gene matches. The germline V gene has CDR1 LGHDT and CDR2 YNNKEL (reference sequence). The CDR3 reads CASSHGQGSGSPLHF. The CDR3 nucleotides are TGTGCCAGCAGCCACGGACAGGGTAGTGGGTCACCCCTCCACTTT.

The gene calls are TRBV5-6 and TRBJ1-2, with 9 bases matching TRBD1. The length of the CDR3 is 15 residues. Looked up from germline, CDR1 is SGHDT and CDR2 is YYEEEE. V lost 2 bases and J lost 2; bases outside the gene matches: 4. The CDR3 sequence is CASSLSGTGNYGYTF. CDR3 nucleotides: TGTGCCAGCAGCTTATCCGGGACAGGGAACTATGGCTACACCTTC.

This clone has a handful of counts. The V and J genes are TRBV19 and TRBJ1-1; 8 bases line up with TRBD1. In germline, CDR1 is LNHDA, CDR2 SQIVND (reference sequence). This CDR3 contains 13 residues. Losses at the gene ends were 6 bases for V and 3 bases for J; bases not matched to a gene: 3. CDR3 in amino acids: CASSRTGHTEAFF. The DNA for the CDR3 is TGTGCCAGTAGCCGGACAGGGCACACTGAAGCTTTCTTT.

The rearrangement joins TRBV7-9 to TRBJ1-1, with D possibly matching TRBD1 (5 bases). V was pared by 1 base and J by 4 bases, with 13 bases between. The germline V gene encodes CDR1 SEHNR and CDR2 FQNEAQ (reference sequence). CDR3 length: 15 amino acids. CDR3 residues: CASSLGAGRSTEAFF. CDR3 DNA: TGTGCCAGCAGCTTAGGGGCAGGGCGGTCCACTGAAGCTTTCTTT.

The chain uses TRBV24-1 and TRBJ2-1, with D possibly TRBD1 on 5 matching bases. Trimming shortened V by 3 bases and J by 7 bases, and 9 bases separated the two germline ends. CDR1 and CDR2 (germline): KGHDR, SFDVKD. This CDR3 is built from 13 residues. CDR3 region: CATSDVRENEQFF. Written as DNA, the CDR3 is TGTGCCACCAGTGATGTCAGGGAAAATGAGCAGTTCTTC.

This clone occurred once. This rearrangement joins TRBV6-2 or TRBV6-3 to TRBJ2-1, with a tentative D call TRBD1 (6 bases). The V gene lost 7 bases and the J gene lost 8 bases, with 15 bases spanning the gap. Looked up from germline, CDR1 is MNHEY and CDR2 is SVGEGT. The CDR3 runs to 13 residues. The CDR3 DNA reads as TGTGCCAGCATCCCCGGTGGGGGCCATGAGCAGTTCTTC. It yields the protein CASIPGGGHEQFF.

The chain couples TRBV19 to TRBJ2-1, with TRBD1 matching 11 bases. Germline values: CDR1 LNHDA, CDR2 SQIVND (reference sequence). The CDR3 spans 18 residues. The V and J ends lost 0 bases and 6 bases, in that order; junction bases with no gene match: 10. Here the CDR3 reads CASSIDRTGGISLNEQFF. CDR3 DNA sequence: TGTGCCAGTAGTATAGATCGGACAGGGGGCATTAGTCTCAATGAGCAGTTCTTC. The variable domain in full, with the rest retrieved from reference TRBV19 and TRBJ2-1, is DGGITQSPKYLFRKEGQNVTLSCEQNLNHDAMYWYRQDPGQGLRLIYYSQIVNDFQKGDIAEGYSVSREKKESFPLTVTSAQKNPTAFYLCASSIDRTGGISLNEQFFGPGTRLTVL.

CDR3 in DNA: TGTGCCAGCAGCGTGTCGGACAGCGGTGAGCAGTTCTTC. It translates to CASSVSDSGEQFF. This sequence joins TRBV9 and TRBJ2-1, with D possibly being TRBD1 (6 bases). The CDR3 has 13 amino acids. Germline-derived CDR1 and CDR2 are SGDLS and YYNGEE. V dropped 2 bases and J dropped 9 bases, with 12 bases sitting between them.

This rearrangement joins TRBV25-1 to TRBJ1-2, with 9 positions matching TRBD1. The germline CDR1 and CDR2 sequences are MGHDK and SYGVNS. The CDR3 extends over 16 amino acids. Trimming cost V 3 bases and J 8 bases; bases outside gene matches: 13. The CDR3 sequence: CASSDSPGTGGKGYTF. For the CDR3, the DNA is TGTGCCAGCAGTGATTCCCCCGGAACAGGGGGCAAAGGCTACACCTTC.

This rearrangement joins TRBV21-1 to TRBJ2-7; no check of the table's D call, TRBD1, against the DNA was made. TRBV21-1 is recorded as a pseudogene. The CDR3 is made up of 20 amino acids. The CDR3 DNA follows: TGTGCCAGCAGCAAAGACAACAGGGTGGAGGGAACAGGGGGCGTGAACGAGCAGTACTTC. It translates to CASSKDNRVEGTGGVNEQYF.

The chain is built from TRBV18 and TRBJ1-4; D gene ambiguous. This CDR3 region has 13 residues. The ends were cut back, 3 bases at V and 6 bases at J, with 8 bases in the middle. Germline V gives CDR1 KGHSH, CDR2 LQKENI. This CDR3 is CASSPRGDEKLFF. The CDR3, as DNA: TGTGCCAGCTCACCCCGAGGAGATGAAAAACTGTTTTTT.

CDR3 sequence (DNA): TGTGCCATCAGCGAGACTAGCACGGTCGGGCGGGACCAGTACTTC. This translates into CAISETSTVGRDQYF. The rearrangement links TRBV10-3 to TRBJ2-5; 7 bases map to TRBD2. Trimming took 6 bases from V and 10 from J; bases not matched to a gene: 17. This CDR3 spans 15 amino acids. CDR1 and CDR2 from the germline V gene are ENHRY and SYGVKD.

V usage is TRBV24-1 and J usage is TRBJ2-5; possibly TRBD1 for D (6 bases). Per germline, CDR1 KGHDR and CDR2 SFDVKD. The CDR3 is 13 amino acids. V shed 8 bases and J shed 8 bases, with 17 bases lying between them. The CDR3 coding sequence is TGTGCCACCAAGGCAGGGGCGGGTCCAACCCAGTACTTC. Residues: CATKAGAGPTQYF.

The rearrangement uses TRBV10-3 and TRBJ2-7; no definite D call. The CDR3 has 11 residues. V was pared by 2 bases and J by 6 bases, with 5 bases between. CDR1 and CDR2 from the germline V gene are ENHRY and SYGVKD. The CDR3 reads CAISEGPEQYF. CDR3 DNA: TGTGCCATCAGTGAGGGGCCCGAGCAGTACTTC.

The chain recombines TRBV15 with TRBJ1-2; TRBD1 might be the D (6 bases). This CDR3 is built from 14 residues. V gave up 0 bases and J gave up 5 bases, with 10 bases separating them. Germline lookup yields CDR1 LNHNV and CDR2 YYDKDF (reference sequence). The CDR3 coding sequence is TGTGCCACCAGCAGAGAACGAGGGGGTTATGGCTACACCTTC. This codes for CATSRERGGYGYTF.

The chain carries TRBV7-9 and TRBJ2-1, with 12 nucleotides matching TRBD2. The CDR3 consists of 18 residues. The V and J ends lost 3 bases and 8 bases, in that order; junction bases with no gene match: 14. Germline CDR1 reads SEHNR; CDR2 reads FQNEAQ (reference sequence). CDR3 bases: TGTGCCAGCAGCTTTGGATCCCTAGCGGGGGGGAGGGAGCATGAGCAGTTCTTC. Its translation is CASSFGSLAGGREHEQFF.

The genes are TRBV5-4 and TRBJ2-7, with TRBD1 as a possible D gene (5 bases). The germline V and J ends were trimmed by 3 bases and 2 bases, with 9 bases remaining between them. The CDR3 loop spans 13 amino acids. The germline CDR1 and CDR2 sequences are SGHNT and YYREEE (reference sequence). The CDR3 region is CASSSDSTYEQYF. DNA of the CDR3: TGTGCCAGCAGCTCCGACAGTACCTACGAGCAGTACTTC.

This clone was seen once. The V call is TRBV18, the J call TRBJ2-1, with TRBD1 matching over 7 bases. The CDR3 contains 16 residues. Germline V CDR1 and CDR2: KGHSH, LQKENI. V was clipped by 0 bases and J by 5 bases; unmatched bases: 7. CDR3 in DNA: TGTGCCAGCTCACCACCACAAGGGGGCGCTGACAATGAGCAGTTCTTC. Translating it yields CASSPPQGGADNEQFF.

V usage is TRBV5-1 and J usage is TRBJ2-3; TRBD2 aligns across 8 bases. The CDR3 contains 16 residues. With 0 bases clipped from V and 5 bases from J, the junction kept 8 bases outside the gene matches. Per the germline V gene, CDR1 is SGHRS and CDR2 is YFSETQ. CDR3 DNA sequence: TGCGCCAGCAGCTTGGGATCGGGGGGGCCCGGAGATACGCAGTATTTT. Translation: CASSLGSGGPGDTQYF.

The CDR3 DNA reads as TGTGCCAGCAGCTTAGCGGGGGCCTACACAGATACGCAGTATTTT. It yields the protein CASSLAGAYTDTQYF. The chain is built from TRBV7-2 and TRBJ2-3; tentatively, D is TRBD1 (6 bases). Germline CDR1 reads SGHTA; CDR2 reads FQGNSA. CDR3 size: 15 residues. With 0 bases removed from V and 2 bases from J, the gap between germline ends came to 9 bases.

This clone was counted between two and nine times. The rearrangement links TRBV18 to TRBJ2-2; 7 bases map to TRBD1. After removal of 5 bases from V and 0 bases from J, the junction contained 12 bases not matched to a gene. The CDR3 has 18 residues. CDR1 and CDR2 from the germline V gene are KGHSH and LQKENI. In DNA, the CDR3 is TGTGCCAGCTCAGGTCTGACAGGGATAGGTGCGAACACCGGGGAGCTGTTTTTT. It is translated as CASSGLTGIGANTGELFF.

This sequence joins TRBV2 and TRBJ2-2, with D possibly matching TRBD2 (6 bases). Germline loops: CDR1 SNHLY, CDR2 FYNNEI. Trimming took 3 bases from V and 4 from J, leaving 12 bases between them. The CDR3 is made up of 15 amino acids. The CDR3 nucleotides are TGTGCCAGCAGTGAGGACCTGACTAGCACCGGGGAGCTGTTTTTT. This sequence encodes CASSEDLTSTGELFF. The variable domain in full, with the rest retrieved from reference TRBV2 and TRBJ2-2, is EPEVTQTPSHQVTQMGQEVILRCVPISNHLYFYWYRQILGQKVEFLVSFYNNEISEKSEIFDDQFSVERPDGSNFTLKIRSTKLEDSAMYFCASSEDLTSTGELFFGEGSRLTVL.

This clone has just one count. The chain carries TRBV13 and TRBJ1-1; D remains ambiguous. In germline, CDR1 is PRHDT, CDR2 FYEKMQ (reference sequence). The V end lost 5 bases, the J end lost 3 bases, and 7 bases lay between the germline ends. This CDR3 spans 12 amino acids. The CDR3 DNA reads TGTGCCAGCAGCCCCACGGACACTGAAGCTTTCTTT. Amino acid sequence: CASSPTDTEAFF.

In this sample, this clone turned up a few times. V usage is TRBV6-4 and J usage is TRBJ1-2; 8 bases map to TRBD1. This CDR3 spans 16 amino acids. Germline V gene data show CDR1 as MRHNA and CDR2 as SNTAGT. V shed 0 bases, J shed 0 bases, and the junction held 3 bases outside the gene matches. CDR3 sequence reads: CASSDSDRGPNYGYTF. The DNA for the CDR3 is TGTGCCAGCAGTGACTCTGACAGGGGTCCTAACTATGGCTACACCTTC.